The 32 T cell receptor beta chains below were found in one sample sequenced in a study of cytomegalovirus exposure and HLA in healthy donors. 60 Vbeta and 13 Jbeta primers were used in PCR. Repertoires were generated with immunoSEQ multiplex PCR, while TCRdb's copy carries only in-frame clones and drops some. This sample has over 150,000 clones, with around 78% found just once. Specimen: PBMCs. All receptors derive from a woman between 50 and 59 years old in good health and CMV-seropositive.

This clone was detected only once. In nucleotides, the CDR3 is TGCGCCAGCAGCCAATCGAACTATGGCTACACCTTC. This sequence encodes CASSQSNYGYTF. The rearrangement joins TRBV4-3 to TRBJ1-2; D remains unclear. The germline V gene has CDR1 LGHNA and CDR2 YSLEER. This CDR3 spans 12 amino acids. V was trimmed by 2 bases and J by 2 bases, leaving 3 bases between them.

The chain couples TRBV9 to TRBJ2-7; D is perhaps TRBD1 (6 bases). Germline values: CDR1 SGDLS, CDR2 YYNGEE. The CDR3 is 18 amino acids. Trimming stripped 3 bases from V and 4 bases from J, with 26 bases between. The CDR3 DNA follows: TGTGCCAGCAGCGCGCTCCGGGACACCGTGCCTTTAACTTACGAGCAGTACTTC. Protein product: CASSALRDTVPLTYEQYF.

The chain employs TRBV6-5 and TRBJ2-7; a possible D gene is TRBD1 (6 bases). V dropped 8 bases and J dropped 0 bases, with 8 bases sitting between them. Germline CDR1 and CDR2: MNHEY and SVGAGI. The CDR3 runs to 12 residues. The CDR3 protein is CASWTDSYEQYF. The CDR3 DNA sequence: TGTGCCAGCTGGACAGACTCCTACGAGCAGTACTTC.

The V and J genes are TRBV18 and TRBJ2-1; the match to TRBD1 covers 7 bases. The CDR3 extends over 15 amino acids. Per germline, CDR1 KGHSH and CDR2 LQKENI. The V and J ends lost 0 bases and 12 bases, in that order; junction bases with no gene match: 11. CDR3: CASSPPTTGYKAQFF. The CDR3 DNA sequence: TGTGCCAGCTCACCACCTACGACAGGGTATAAAGCGCAGTTCTTC.

The rearrangement joins TRBV16 to TRBJ1-5; TRBD1 is a possible D gene (6 bases). Germline assignment: CDR1 KGHSY and CDR2 FQNENV. Trimming took 0 bases from V and 5 from J, leaving 14 bases between them. The length of the CDR3 is 16 residues. The CDR3 bases are TGTGCCAGCAGCCAATCTGGCAGGGGTGGTGATCAGCCCCAGCATTTT. This translates into CASSQSGRGGDQPQHF.

The rearrangement joins TRBV28 to TRBJ1-1, with 9 nucleotides matching TRBD1. Germline trimming cut 6 bases from V and 7 bases from J; bases unmatched to any gene: 12. The CDR3 is 15 amino acids. Per germline, CDR1 MDHEN and CDR2 SYDVKM. CDR3 sequence: CASRGQGLGTGEAFF. DNA of the CDR3: TGTGCCAGCAGAGGACAGGGGTTGGGTACGGGTGAAGCTTTCTTT.

This clone has just a few counts. V and J are TRBV5-1 and TRBJ1-4; no reliable D call. The CDR3 has 18 amino acids. Looked up from germline, CDR1 is SGHRS and CDR2 is YFSETQ. V was trimmed by 4 bases and J by 0 bases, leaving 19 bases between them. CDR3 residues: CASSKAPPGIATNEKLFF. For the CDR3, the DNA is TGCGCCAGCAGCAAGGCGCCCCCGGGGATCGCAACTAATGAAAAACTGTTTTTT.

The rearrangement uses TRBV6-5 and TRBJ1-1; 7 bases line up with TRBD1. This CDR3 has 16 residues. Germline V gene lookup returns CDR1 MNHEY and CDR2 SVGAGI. V lost 2 bases, J lost 0 bases, and 6 bases stayed unmatched. CDR3 in amino acids: CASSYTDRAMNTEAFF. In DNA form, the CDR3 reads TGTGCCAGCAGTTACACAGACAGGGCCATGAACACTGAAGCTTTCTTT.

Concerning this clone itself: A read error may produce the germline difference seen at one junction end. This chain joins TRBV7-7 and TRBJ2-5; D not certain. Germline CDR1 reads SSHAT; CDR2 reads FNYEAQ (reference sequence). CDR3 length: 14 residues. CDR3 sequence reads: CASSLVGGKETQYF. CDR3 DNA: TGTGCTAGCAGCTTAGTCGGTGGTAAAGAGACCCAGTACTTC.

The J gene is TRBJ2-5, the V gene TRBV13; 7 nucleotides agree with TRBD2. V gave up 0 bases and J gave up 0 bases; unmatched junction bases: 10. Per the germline V gene, CDR1 is PRHDT and CDR2 is FYEKMQ (reference sequence). This CDR3 is 18 amino acids long. The DNA of the CDR3 is TGTGCCAGCAGCTTAGGACTCAGGAGCGGGGTTTACCAAGAGACCCAGTACTTC. Its protein product is CASSLGLRSGVYQETQYF.

This sequence joins TRBV5-6 and TRBJ2-1, with a weak D call TRBD1 (5 bases). The CDR3 sequence is 13 residues long. V shed 7 bases and J shed 6 bases, with 14 bases lying between them. Germline CDR1 is SGHDT and CDR2 is YYEEEE. The CDR3 nucleotides are TGTGCCAGCCTCAGGGAAAGGGCCAATGAGCAGTTCTTC. Residues: CASLRERANEQFF.

The chain has TRBV21-1 and TRBJ1-2. TRBV21-1 counts as a pseudogene. The CDR3 contains 14 residues. The CDR3 bases are TGTGCCAGTGAAGGGGGGGGTGGCTGTCCGGGCTACACCTTC. Translation: CASEGGGGCPGYTF.

On this clone itself: A read error may produce the germline difference seen at one junction end. The chain uses TRBV7-7 and TRBJ2-5; a weak D match, TRBD1 (5 bases). The CDR3 is 14 amino acids. Looked up from germline, CDR1 is SSHAT and CDR2 is FNYEAQ (reference sequence). CDR3: CASSPRQPGETQYF. The DNA of the CDR3 is TGTGCTAGCAGCCCGAGACAGCCCGGGGAGACCCAGTACTTC.

About this clone: A junction boundary mismatches the germline segment, possibly from a read error. The chain is built from TRBV6-1 and TRBJ1-4; D call uncertain. Germline lookup yields CDR1 MNHNS and CDR2 SASEGT. CDR3 length: 11 residues. CDR3 nucleotides: TGTGCCAGCAGCCCTCTCGAGGGTTTCTATTTT. It translates to CASSPLEGFYF.

The chain uses TRBV15 and TRBJ2-1; TRBD2 agrees at 12 bases. The V segment lost 6 bases and the J segment 0 bases; nucleotides outside the gene matches: 15. In germline, CDR1 is LNHNV, CDR2 YYDKDF (reference sequence). The CDR3 consists of 20 residues. The CDR3: CATSINLGLAGGGSYNEQFF. The CDR3 nucleotides are TGTGCCACCAGTATCAACCTGGGGCTAGCGGGAGGGGGCTCCTACAATGAGCAGTTCTTC.

The chain is built from TRBV30 and TRBJ1-6; D unresolved. Trimming removed 7 bases at V and 7 bases at J, with 20 bases between. The germline CDR1 and CDR2 sequences are GTSNPN and SVGIG (reference sequence). The CDR3 is 15 amino acids. CDR3 loop: CASRLEMRPNSPLHF. As DNA, the CDR3 is TGTGCCTCGAGGTTGGAGATGCGCCCGAATTCACCCCTCCACTTT.

This CDR3 is CASSQGTKAGEQYF. CDR3 DNA sequence: TGTGCCAGCAGCCAAGGGACAAAAGCGGGCGAGCAGTACTTC. The chain couples TRBV4-2 to TRBJ2-7, with a tentative D call TRBD2 (6 bases). The CDR3 sequence is 14 residues long. Per germline, CDR1 LGHNA and CDR2 YNFKEQ. The V and J ends lost 1 base and 6 bases respectively, with 13 bases between them.

The gene calls are TRBV4-1 and TRBJ2-1, with D tentatively TRBD1 (6 bases). Trimming stripped 4 bases from V and 5 bases from J, with 9 bases between. This CDR3 comprises 13 residues. Germline V CDR1 and CDR2: MGHRA, YSYEKL. The CDR3 DNA is TGCGCCAGCAGCCGGGACACTAACAATGAGCAGTTCTTC. Amino acids: CASSRDTNNEQFF.

The chain employs TRBV7-8 and TRBJ2-7; maybe TRBD1 (6 bases). Germline-derived CDR1 and CDR2 are SGHVS and FQNEAQ. This CDR3 spans 15 amino acids. Trimming left V 2 bases short and J 0 bases short, with 11 bases between. The CDR3 DNA sequence: TGTGCCAGCAGCTTATTTCAGGGGATCTCCTACGAGCAGTACTTC. Amino acids: CASSLFQGISYEQYF.

This clone has only a few counts. The chain is built from TRBV9 and TRBJ2-1; 7 bases align to TRBD2. Germline trimming cut 7 bases from V and 4 bases from J; bases unmatched to any gene: 11. The V gene's germline CDR1 is SGDLS and CDR2 YYNGEE. This CDR3 comprises 15 residues. Here the CDR3 reads CASSEGASGYNEQFF. CDR3 bases: TGTGCCAGCTCGGAAGGGGCTAGCGGTTACAATGAGCAGTTCTTC.

The J gene is TRBJ2-2, the V gene TRBV30; no definite D call. The CDR3 length is 14 residues. V was trimmed by 2 bases and J by 0 bases, leaving 7 bases between them. Germline loops: CDR1 GTSNPN, CDR2 SVGIG (reference sequence). The CDR3 bases are TGTGCCTGGAGTCCATCAACGAACACCGGGGAGCTGTTTTTT. As protein: CAWSPSTNTGELFF.

This clone showed up just once. The chain employs TRBV30 and TRBJ2-5; TRBD1 matches at 9 bases. Unmatched junction bases numbered 9, after V lost 2 bases and J lost 2 bases. Per the germline V gene, CDR1 is GTSNPN and CDR2 is SVGIG (reference sequence). This CDR3 has 16 amino acids. DNA of the CDR3: TGTGCCTGGAGTCCCCTCTTTGGACAGGGGCAAGAGACCCAGTACTTC. It yields the protein CAWSPLFGQGQETQYF.

V and J are TRBV30 and TRBJ1-4, with D possibly being TRBD1 (6 bases). Germline CDR1 and CDR2: GTSNPN and SVGIG (reference sequence). Trimming stripped 3 bases from V and 5 bases from J, with 13 bases between. The CDR3 contains 14 residues. The DNA for the CDR3 is TGTGCCTGGAGCGAGACAGGTACCAATGAAAAACTGTTTTTT. Translation: CAWSETGTNEKLFF.

The chain uses TRBV10-3 and TRBJ1-1; D remains ambiguous. V gave up 0 bases and J gave up 0 bases, with 8 bases separating them. CDR1 is ENHRY, CDR2 SYGVKD, per germline. CDR3 length equals 15 residues. The CDR3 region has the DNA TGTGCCATCAGTGAGTCAGAACTTATGAACACTGAAGCTTTCTTT. Protein product: CAISESELMNTEAFF.

The chain couples TRBV4-1 to TRBJ1-4; D remains unclear. Germline V gives CDR1 MGHRA, CDR2 YSYEKL. The CDR3 loop spans 14 amino acids. The germline V and J ends were trimmed by 8 bases and 4 bases, with 14 bases remaining between them. The CDR3 region has the DNA TGCGCCAGCGCAGGATTGGCGATTAATGAAAAACTGTTTTTT. Its protein is CASAGLAINEKLFF.

The J gene is TRBJ1-5, the V gene TRBV19; D call uncertain. This CDR3 has 15 residues. V shed 5 bases and J shed 3 bases, with 14 bases lying between them. Germline V gives CDR1 LNHDA, CDR2 SQIVND (reference sequence). The chain's CDR3 is CASSRGPGSNQPQHF. The CDR3 bases are TGTGCCAGTAGTCGGGGTCCGGGGTCCAATCAGCCCCAGCATTTT.

This sequence joins TRBV9 and TRBJ1-1, with no clear D. The CDR3 consists of 13 residues. The V end lost 7 bases, the J end lost 0 bases, and 10 bases lay between the germline ends. Germline CDR1 is SGDLS and CDR2 is YYNGEE. Here the CDR3 DNA reads TGTGCCAGCGGTGTACAGATGAACACTGAAGCTTTCTTT. Translation: CASGVQMNTEAFF.

There are a few counts of this clone. The chain combines TRBV7-9 with TRBJ2-6; TRBD1 might be the D (6 bases). Trimming took 6 bases from V and 2 from J, leaving 17 bases between them. Germline values: CDR1 SEHNR, CDR2 FQNEAQ (reference sequence). The CDR3 has 17 amino acids. The CDR3 DNA is TGTGCCAGCAGACCTCCCTACAGGGCCCCTGGGGCCAACGTCCTGACTTTC. It is translated as CASRPPYRAPGANVLTF.

The genes are TRBV7-2 and TRBJ2-3; 10 positions agree with TRBD2. In germline, CDR1 is SGHTA, CDR2 FQGNSA. Trimming removed 5 bases from V and 6 bases from J; junction bases left unmatched: 5. The CDR3 spans 14 residues. DNA for the CDR3: TGTGCCAGCAGCACCGGGACTAGCGTGGATACGCAGTATTTT. Translating it yields CASSTGTSVDTQYF. The full variable domain, with the rest looked up from reference TRBV7-2 and TRBJ2-3, is GAGVSQSPSNKVTEKGKDVELRCDPISGHTALYWYRQSLGQGLEFLIYFQGNSAPDKSGLPSDRFSAERTGGSVSTLTIQRTQQEDSAVYLCASSTGTSVDTQYFGPGTRLTVL.

This chain connects TRBV9 to TRBJ1-5; possibly TRBD1 for D (5 bases). V lost 3 bases and J lost 4, with 11 bases in between. Germline V CDR1 and CDR2: SGDLS, YYNGEE. The CDR3 extends over 14 amino acids. CDR3 residues: CASSGGAGNQPQHF. In DNA form, the CDR3 reads TGTGCCAGCAGCGGAGGGGCGGGGAATCAGCCCCAGCATTTT.

This rearrangement joins TRBV5-6 to TRBJ2-5; 10 bases map to TRBD2. The germline V gene encodes CDR1 SGHDT and CDR2 YYEEEE. Trimming cost V 5 bases and J 5 bases; bases outside gene matches: 9. The CDR3 extends over 15 amino acids. CDR3 DNA: TGTGCCAGCAGGGGTAGCGGGGGGTGGCAGGAGACCCAGTACTTC. This sequence encodes CASRGSGGWQETQYF.

The chain uses TRBV7-6 and TRBJ1-1; 8 bases line up with TRBD1. Per the germline V gene, CDR1 is SGHVS and CDR2 is FNYEAQ. After removal of 2 bases from V and 4 bases from J, the junction contained 6 bases not matched to a gene. The CDR3 contains 15 residues. The CDR3 sequence is CASSLLPGQGTEAFF. The CDR3 DNA reads as TGTGCCAGCAGCTTACTCCCTGGACAGGGCACTGAAGCTTTCTTT.